The 18 T cell receptor beta chains listed next were all sequenced from one sample in a study of blood T cell repertoires in COVID-19. Generated by immunoSEQ multiplex PCR, the TCRdb table keeps only in-frame clones and is missing some. The sample records approximately 140,000 clones, 85% to 90% being singletons. The sequencing sample was made of peripheral blood. The receptors stem from a man aged 18 to 30 with COVID-19, enrolled during active disease.

The chain couples TRBV27 to TRBJ2-1, with D perhaps matching TRBD1 (5 bases). The germline V and J ends were trimmed by 10 bases and 3 bases, with 10 bases remaining between them. The CDR3 extends over 12 amino acids. Germline CDR1 reads MNHEY; CDR2 reads SMNVEV (reference sequence). As DNA, the CDR3 is TGTGCCACTGCGACAGTCTACAATGAGCAGTTCTTC. Translated, it gives CATATVYNEQFF.

The sample holds a few counts of this clone. This rearrangement joins TRBV2 to TRBJ1-2; D is perhaps TRBD1 (5 bases). Trimming left V 7 bases short and J 3 bases short, with 15 bases between. Germline V gives CDR1 SNHLY, CDR2 FYNNEI. CDR3 length: 14 amino acids. The CDR3 sequence: CASNNQGGYYGYTF. CDR3 DNA sequence: TGTGCCAGCAATAACCAGGGTGGGTACTATGGCTACACCTTC.

This clone was counted once. The chain has TRBV6-6 and TRBJ2-1; D uncertain. The V end lost 1 base, the J end lost 10 bases, and 5 bases lay between the germline ends. The V gene's germline CDR1 is MNHNY and CDR2 SVGAGI (reference sequence). The CDR3 is 11 amino acids. CDR3 loop: CASSYWSEQFF. CDR3 coding DNA: TGTGCCAGCAGTTACTGGAGCGAGCAGTTCTTC.

The chain carries TRBV6-5 and TRBJ2-1, with TRBD1 as a possible D gene (6 bases). Germline CDR1 is MNHEY and CDR2 is SVGAGI. Between the trimmed V and J ends, which lost 7 bases and 14 bases, there was a span of 15 bases. The CDR3 totals 11 residues. The CDR3 protein is CASTKTGSKFF. CDR3 nucleotides: TGTGCCAGCACCAAAACAGGGTCCAAGTTCTTC.

The J gene is TRBJ1-5, the V gene TRBV28; 8 bases line up with TRBD1. The CDR3 runs 17 residues. Germline V CDR1 and CDR2: MDHEN, SYDVKM. V shed 5 bases and J 3 bases; nucleotides not matched to a gene: 12. The CDR3 nucleotides are TGTGCCAGCAGTGTACCCGTCAGGGGGCTCACCAATCAGCCCCAGCATTTT. Amino acid sequence: CASSVPVRGLTNQPQHF.

This clone was observed a few times. The chain employs TRBV10-3 and TRBJ2-1; 8 bases align to TRBD1. Germline CDR1 and CDR2: ENHRY and SYGVKD. CDR3 length: 15 amino acids. Trimming removed 6 bases from V and 9 bases from J; junction bases left unmatched: 13. CDR3 region: CAIRTRTQGAGEQFF. The CDR3 DNA sequence: TGTGCCATCAGGACACGAACCCAGGGGGCGGGTGAGCAGTTCTTC.

V and J are TRBV28 and TRBJ2-1; TRBD2 matches 8 bases. The CDR3 is 14 residues long. The J segment lost 7 bases and the V segment lost 5 bases, leaving 7 bases of the junction unmatched. The germline CDR1 and CDR2 sequences are MDHEN and SYDVKM. CDR3 sequence reads: CASSPSLAGNEQFF. The CDR3 DNA sequence: TGTGCCAGCAGTCCCAGTCTAGCGGGTAATGAGCAGTTCTTC. Combining the CDR3 with reference TRBV28 and TRBJ2-1 gives the whole variable domain DVKVTQSSRYLVKRTGEKVFLECVQDMDHENMFWYRQDPGLGLRLIYFSYDVKMKEKGDIPEGYSVSREKKERFSLILESASTNQTSMYLCASSPSLAGNEQFFGPGTRLTVL.

The CDR3 DNA is TGTGCCAGCAGTTCCGGAAGGAGGGAGACCCAGTACTTC. Residues: CASSSGRRETQYF. The rearrangement joins TRBV12-3 or TRBV12-4 to TRBJ2-5; possible D gene TRBD2, 5 bases. This CDR3 comprises 13 residues. V gave up 4 bases and J gave up 5 bases, with 11 bases separating them.

The rearrangement joins TRBV7-9 to TRBJ2-7, with D possibly matching TRBD2 (7 bases). The CDR3 has 16 residues. The germline V and J ends were trimmed by 5 bases and 4 bases, with 21 bases remaining between them. Germline V gene sequence: CDR1 SEHNR, CDR2 FQNEAQ (reference sequence). CDR3 in DNA: TGTGCCAGCAGCCGACCCGGGCGGGGGCAGCGTTACGAGCAGTACTTC. Translated, it gives CASSRPGRGQRYEQYF.

This chain uses TRBV5-1 with TRBJ2-5; 12 bases line up with TRBD1. The CDR3 is made up of 15 amino acids. Germline CDR1 is SGHRS and CDR2 is YFSETQ. The ends lost 3 bases at V and 5 bases at J; junction bases unmatched: 5. CDR3 DNA sequence: TGCGCCAGCAGCTGGGGACAGGGGGCGCACGAGACCCAGTACTTC. This gives the protein CASSWGQGAHETQYF. The complete variable domain, with remaining parts taken from reference TRBV5-1 and TRBJ2-5, reads KAGVTQTPRYLIKTRGQQVTLSCSPISGHRSVSWYQQTPGQGLQFLFEYFSETQRNKGNFPGRFSGRQFSNSRSEMNVSTLELGDSALYLCASSWGQGAHETQYFGPGTRLLVL.

This sequence joins TRBV19 and TRBJ2-1, with 8 bases lining up with TRBD1. CDR3 size: 13 residues. J gave up 6 bases and V 5 bases, and 3 bases lay outside the gene matches. Germline V CDR1 and CDR2: LNHDA, SQIVND (reference sequence). CDR3 loop: CASSWTGSNEQFF. DNA for the CDR3: TGTGCCAGTAGTTGGACAGGGAGCAATGAGCAGTTCTTC.

This chain joins TRBV4-2 and TRBJ1-5; D is possibly TRBD1 (5 bases). Trimming cost V 1 base and J 7 bases, with 14 bases left between them. This CDR3 region has 15 residues. Per the germline V gene, CDR1 is LGHNA and CDR2 is YNFKEQ. The CDR3 coding sequence is TGTGCCAGCAGCCAAGCTGCGGGGAAGGGGCAGCCCCAGCATTTT. Amino acids: CASSQAAGKGQPQHF.

The genes are TRBV29-1 and TRBJ2-3; D not certain. V was cut by 4 bases and J by 1 base, with 9 bases left in between. CDR1 SQVTM and CDR2 ANQGSEA come from the germline V gene. This CDR3 comprises 13 residues. CDR3 nucleotide sequence: TGCAGCGTTGTTAACAGAGGCACAGATACGCAGTATTTT. Protein product: CSVVNRGTDTQYF.

The chain links TRBV28 to TRBJ2-7; 9 bases are shared with TRBD1. Germline-derived CDR1 and CDR2 are MDHEN and SYDVKM. V shed 4 bases and J 7 bases; nucleotides not matched to a gene: 20. The CDR3 loop spans 18 amino acids. CDR3 protein: CASSSFRAGQGNLREQYF. Written as DNA, the CDR3 is TGTGCCAGCAGTTCCTTTCGGGCCGGACAGGGGAATCTAAGAGAGCAGTACTTC.

V gene TRBV6-2 or TRBV6-3 combines with J gene TRBJ1-1, with 9 bases that match TRBD1. CDR1 and CDR2 from the germline V gene are MNHEY and SVGEGT. The CDR3 covers 17 residues. With V trimmed by 5 bases and J by 5 bases, 15 bases remained unmatched. CDR3 sequence: CASSNRDRAISRTEAFF. CDR3 in DNA: TGTGCCAGCAGTAACCGGGACAGGGCCATTAGCAGGACTGAAGCTTTCTTT.

The rearrangement joins TRBV19 to TRBJ2-7; 9 positions match TRBD2. This CDR3 region has 14 residues. CDR1 is LNHDA and CDR2 is SQIVND in the germline V gene (reference sequence). Trimming took 3 bases from V and 3 from J; bases not matched to a gene: 3. CDR3 residues: CASSMAAGGYEQYF. CDR3 coding DNA: TGTGCCAGTAGTATGGCAGCGGGAGGCTACGAGCAGTACTTC.

The rearrangement joins TRBV12-5 to TRBJ2-7; 14 nucleotides match TRBD2. This CDR3 is 17 amino acids long. Germline loops: CDR1 LGHNT, CDR2 FRNRAP. Trimming removed 6 bases from V and 3 bases from J; junction bases left unmatched: 10. The DNA of the CDR3 is TGTGCTAGTGGCCCTATCACGGGACTAGCGGGGGACTACGAGCAGTACTTC. Its translation: CASGPITGLAGDYEQYF.

The chain links TRBV5-1 to TRBJ2-7; D unclear. Trimming shortened V by 3 bases and J by 4 bases, and 11 bases separated the two germline ends. CDR1 SGHRS and CDR2 YFSETQ come from the germline V gene. The CDR3 is made up of 13 amino acids. The CDR3: CASSYQDTYEQYF. The CDR3 DNA is TGCGCCAGCAGCTATCAAGACACTTACGAGCAGTACTTC. Full variable domain (outside the CDR3, taken from reference TRBV5-1 and TRBJ2-7): KAGVTQTPRYLIKTRGQQVTLSCSPISGHRSVSWYQQTPGQGLQFLFEYFSETQRNKGNFPGRFSGRQFSNSRSEMNVSTLELGDSALYLCASSYQDTYEQYFGPGTRLTVT.